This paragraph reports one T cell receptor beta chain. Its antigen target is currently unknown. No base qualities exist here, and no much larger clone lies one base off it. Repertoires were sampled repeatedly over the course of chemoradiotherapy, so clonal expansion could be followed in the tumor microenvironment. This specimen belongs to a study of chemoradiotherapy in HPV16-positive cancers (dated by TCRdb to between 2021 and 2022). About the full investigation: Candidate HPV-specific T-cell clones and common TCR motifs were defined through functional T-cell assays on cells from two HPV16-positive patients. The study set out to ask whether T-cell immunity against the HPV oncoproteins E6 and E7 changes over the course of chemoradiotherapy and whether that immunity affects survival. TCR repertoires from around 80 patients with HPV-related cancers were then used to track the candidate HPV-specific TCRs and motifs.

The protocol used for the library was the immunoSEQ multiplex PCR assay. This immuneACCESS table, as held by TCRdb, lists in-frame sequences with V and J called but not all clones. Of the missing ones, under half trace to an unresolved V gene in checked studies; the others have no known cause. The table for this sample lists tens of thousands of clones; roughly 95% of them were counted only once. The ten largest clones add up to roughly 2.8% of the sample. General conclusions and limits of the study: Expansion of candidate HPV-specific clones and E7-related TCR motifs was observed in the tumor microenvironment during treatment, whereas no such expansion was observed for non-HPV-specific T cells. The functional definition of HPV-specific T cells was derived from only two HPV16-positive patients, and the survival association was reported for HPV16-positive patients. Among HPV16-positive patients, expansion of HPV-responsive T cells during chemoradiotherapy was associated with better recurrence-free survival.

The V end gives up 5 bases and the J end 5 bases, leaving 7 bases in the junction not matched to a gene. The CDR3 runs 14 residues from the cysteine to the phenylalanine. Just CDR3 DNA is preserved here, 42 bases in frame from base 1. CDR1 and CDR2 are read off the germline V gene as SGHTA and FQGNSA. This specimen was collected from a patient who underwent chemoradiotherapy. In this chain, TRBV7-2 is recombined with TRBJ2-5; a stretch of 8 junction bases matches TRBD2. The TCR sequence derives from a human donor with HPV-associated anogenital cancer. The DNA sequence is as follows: TGTGCCAGCAGCCACGGGAGGGGCGGGGAGACCCAGTACTTC. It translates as CASSHGRGGETQYF.